This TCR beta chain appears in the sequencing data of a study of blood T cell repertoires in COVID-19. Repertoires were generated with immunoSEQ multiplex PCR, while TCRdb's copy carries only in-frame clones and drops some. The table includes 250,000 to 350,000 clones, roughly 85% detected once. CDR1 is LGHNA and CDR2 is YNFKEQ in the germline V gene. V lost 0 bases and J 3 bases, leaving 11 bases between the germline ends. This CDR3 is built from 15 residues. The rearrangement uses TRBV4-2 and TRBJ1-2; no definite D call. The specimen sequenced was peripheral blood. This TCR was sampled from a woman aged 25-40 years with active or convalescent COVID-19. The CDR3 DNA is TGTGCCAGCAGCCAAGAATCCGGGGAATACTATGGCTACACCTTC. As protein: CASSQESGEYYGYTF.